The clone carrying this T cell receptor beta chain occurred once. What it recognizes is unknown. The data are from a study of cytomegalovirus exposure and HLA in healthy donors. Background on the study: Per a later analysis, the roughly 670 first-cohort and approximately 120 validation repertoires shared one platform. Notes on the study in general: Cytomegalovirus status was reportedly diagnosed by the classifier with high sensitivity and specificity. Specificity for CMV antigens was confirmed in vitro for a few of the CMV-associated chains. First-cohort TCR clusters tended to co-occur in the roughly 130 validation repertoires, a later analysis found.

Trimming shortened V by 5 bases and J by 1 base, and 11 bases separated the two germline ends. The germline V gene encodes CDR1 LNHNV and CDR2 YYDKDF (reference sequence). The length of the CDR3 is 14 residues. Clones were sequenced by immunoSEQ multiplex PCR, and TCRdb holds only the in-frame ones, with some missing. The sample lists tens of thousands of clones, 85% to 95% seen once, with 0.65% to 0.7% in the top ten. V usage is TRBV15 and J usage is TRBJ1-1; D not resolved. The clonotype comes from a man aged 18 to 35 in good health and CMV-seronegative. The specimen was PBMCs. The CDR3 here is CATSPRSANTEAFF. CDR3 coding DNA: TGTGCCACCAGCCCCCGGTCTGCGAACACTGAAGCTTTCTTT.